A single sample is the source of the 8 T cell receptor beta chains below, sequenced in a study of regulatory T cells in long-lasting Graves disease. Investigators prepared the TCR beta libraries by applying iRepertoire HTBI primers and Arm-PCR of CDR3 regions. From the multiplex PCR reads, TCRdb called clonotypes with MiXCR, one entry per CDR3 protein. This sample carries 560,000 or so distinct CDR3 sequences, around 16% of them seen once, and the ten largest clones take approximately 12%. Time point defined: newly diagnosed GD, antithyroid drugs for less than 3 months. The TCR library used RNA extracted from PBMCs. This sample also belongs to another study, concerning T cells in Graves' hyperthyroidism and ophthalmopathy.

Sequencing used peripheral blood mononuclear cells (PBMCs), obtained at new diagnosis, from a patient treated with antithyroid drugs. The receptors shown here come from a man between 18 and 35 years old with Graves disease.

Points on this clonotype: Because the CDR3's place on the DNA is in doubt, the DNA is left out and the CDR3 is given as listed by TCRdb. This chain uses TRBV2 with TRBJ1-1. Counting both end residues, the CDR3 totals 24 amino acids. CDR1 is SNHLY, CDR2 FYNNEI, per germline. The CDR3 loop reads CASSGGLAGVGETQYFGPGTEAFF.

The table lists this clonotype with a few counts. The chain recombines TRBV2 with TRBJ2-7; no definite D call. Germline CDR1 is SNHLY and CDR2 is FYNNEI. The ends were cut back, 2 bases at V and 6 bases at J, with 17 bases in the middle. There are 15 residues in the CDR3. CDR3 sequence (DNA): TGTGCCAGCAGTGAATACAAAAGACAAGCCTCCGAGCAGTACTTC. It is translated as CASSEYKRQASEQYF.

CDR3 nucleotide sequence: TGCGCCAGCAGCTTCGGGACAGGGGGCTTAGATGGCTACACCTTC. Its protein is CASSFGTGGLDGYTF. J is TRBJ1-2 and V is TRBV5-1; 12 nucleotides match TRBD1. The junction had 5 bases not matched to a gene; V was cut back by 2 bases and J by 6 bases. This CDR3 is 15 amino acids long. Germline V gene data show CDR1 as SGHRS and CDR2 as YFSETQ.

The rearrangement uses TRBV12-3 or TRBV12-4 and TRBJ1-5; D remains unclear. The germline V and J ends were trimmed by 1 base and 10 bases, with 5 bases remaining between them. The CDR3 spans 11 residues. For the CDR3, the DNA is TGTGCCAGCAGTTTAGAGTTACCCCAGCATTTT. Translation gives CASSLELPQHF.

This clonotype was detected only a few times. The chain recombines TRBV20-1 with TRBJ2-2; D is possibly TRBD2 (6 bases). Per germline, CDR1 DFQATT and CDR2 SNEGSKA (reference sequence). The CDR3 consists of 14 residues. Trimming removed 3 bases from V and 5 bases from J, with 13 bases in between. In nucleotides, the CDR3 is TGCAGTGCTAGTCGGGGACTGGAGACCGGGGAGCTGTTTTTT. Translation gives CSASRGLETGELFF.

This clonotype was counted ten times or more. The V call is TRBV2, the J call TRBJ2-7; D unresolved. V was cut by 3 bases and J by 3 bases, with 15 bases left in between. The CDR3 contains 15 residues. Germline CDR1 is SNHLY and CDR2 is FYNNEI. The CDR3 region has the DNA TGTGCCAGCAGTGAGGTGGGGATGACCAGCTACGAGCAGTACTTC. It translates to CASSEVGMTSYEQYF.

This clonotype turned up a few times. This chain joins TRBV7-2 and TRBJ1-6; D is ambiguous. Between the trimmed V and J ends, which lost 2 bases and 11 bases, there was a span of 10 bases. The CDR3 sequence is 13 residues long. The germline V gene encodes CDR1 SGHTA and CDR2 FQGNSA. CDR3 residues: CASSLKVHTPLHF. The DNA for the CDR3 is TGTGCCAGCAGCTTAAAAGTACATACACCCCTCCACTTT.

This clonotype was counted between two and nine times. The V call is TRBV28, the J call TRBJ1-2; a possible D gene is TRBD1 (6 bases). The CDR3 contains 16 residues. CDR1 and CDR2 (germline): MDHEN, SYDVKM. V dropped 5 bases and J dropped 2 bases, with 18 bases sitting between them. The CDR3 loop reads CASSQLGRGANYGYTF. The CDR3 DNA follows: TGTGCCAGCAGTCAACTAGGGAGGGGGGCGAACTATGGCTACACCTTC.